The sequence of this T cell receptor (beta chain) was determined in a study of T cells expressing NK-cell markers. Background on the study: Of eight sequenced donors, seven were HCMV-seropositive and one HCMV-seronegative. Overall study findings and caveats: These clonotypes also led the CD3+CD56-NKG2C+ fraction in a few donors.

No DNA is given; TCRdb re-called the 5' RACE reads and lists each CDR3 protein once. The sample totals a few hundred thousand distinct CDR3 sequences; its top ten clones hold roughly 5.2%. Germline V gene data show CDR1 as KGHSH and CDR2 as LQKENI. The CDR3 is 13 residues long. Comment on this clonotype: What it recognizes is unknown.

The receptor's source is a man between 18 and 69 years old in good health. V and J are TRBV18 and TRBJ2-1; TCRdb returns TRBD1, unconfirmable since there is no DNA. Sequenced material: blood T cells: a sorted CD56 or NKG2C T cell subset, CD4+ or CD8+ T cells, or bulk PBMC T cells (not recorded which). CDR3: CASSPDTTGEQFF.